These T cell receptor beta chains were read from a single sample in a study of radiotherapy plus CTLA-4 blockade in lung cancer. Generated by immunoSEQ multiplex PCR, the TCRdb table keeps only in-frame clones and is missing some. The sample has tens of thousands of clones; 79% are singletons. The source was peripheral blood, collected from a patient treated with radiotherapy plus ipilimumab. The source of these receptors is a human donor with non-small cell lung cancer that progressed on radiotherapy plus ipilimumab. CDR3s leave out the opening cysteine and the closing phenylalanine or tryptophan. The order of the fields is J gene, V gene, clone size, CDR3 protein. Only some rows state a clone size, as once, few, many or a class for expanded clones.

TRBJ2-2 | TRBV4-3 | once | ASSYRQNTGELF
TRBJ2-5 | TRBV15 | . | ATSRLRQETQY
TRBJ2-7 | TRBV20-1 | . | SARTEDEQY
TRBJ1-1 | TRBV27 | . | ASSLWAGSNTEAF
TRBJ1-5 | TRBV2 | . | ASSATGGDQPQH
TRBJ1-2 | TRBV19 | few | ASYGANYGYT
TRBJ2-1 | TRBV19 | once | ASSIWQTNEQF
TRBJ2-3 | TRBV7-9 | . | ASSLGVSTDTQY
TRBJ1-1 | TRBV25-1 | . | ASSAAPDTEAF
TRBJ2-3 | TRBV7-8 | . | ASSSRGQGSRTDTQY
TRBJ2-2 | TRBV7-3 | . | ASSPTTGGELF
TRBJ1-1 | TRBV9 | once | ASSVSDGMNTEAF
TRBJ2-1 | TRBV6-4 | . | ASRLSGARSYNEQF
TRBJ1-1 | TRBV5-4 | few | ASSFGVGNTEAF
TRBJ1-2 | TRBV5-6 | . | ASSLEGRGLEYGYT
TRBJ1-2 | TRBV27 | . | ASSGGDYGYT
TRBJ2-7 | TRBV6-5 | once | ASSYGQQVYEQY
TRBJ2-1 | TRBV7-3 | . | ASSLIGGGDNEQF
TRBJ2-1 | TRBV15 | . | ATSREGGGTFLSSYNEQF
TRBJ2-5 | TRBV6-1 | few | ASSEPLAHETQY
TRBJ1-2 | TRBV6-5 | . | ASTSTGRHGYT
TRBJ1-2 | TRBV6-5 | . | ASSYTLSGGGPGYT
TRBJ1-2 | TRBV2 | . | ASNRDGYT
TRBJ2-1 | TRBV7-8 | . | ASIPELVGSYNEQF
TRBJ2-7 | TRBV5-1 | . | ASRDSLEGEQY
TRBJ1-4 | TRBV2 | . | ASSGTGNEKLF
TRBJ2-7 | TRBV5-6 | . | ASSLAQGRSYEQY
TRBJ1-5 | TRBV27 | . | ASSSGGQPQH
TRBJ2-2 | TRBV4-3 | . | ASSSGWSTGELF
TRBJ2-7 | TRBV6-5 | . | ASSYSLGGDEQY
TRBJ1-1 | TRBV6-1 | . | ASSESLMGPNTEAF
TRBJ2-7 | TRBV14 | few | ASSQATAGEQY
TRBJ2-1 | TRBV7-9 | . | ASSSLAGGHNEQF
TRBJ2-1 | TRBV19 | hyperexpanded | ASSHGYNEQF
TRBJ2-2 | TRBV5-1 | . | ASSLGPRVAGELF
TRBJ1-5 | TRBV4-1 | . | ASSQVLGTGNQPQH
TRBJ2-3 | TRBV11-3 | . | ASRADARTRGDTQY
TRBJ2-2 | TRBV7-9 | . | ASSQGRAGDPNTGELF
TRBJ2-1 | TRBV2 | . | ASSEAANEQF
TRBJ2-3 | TRBV5-4 | . | ASSLGGGLDTQY
TRBJ1-3 | TRBV15 | . | ATSGAQGAYGNTIY
TRBJ2-7 | TRBV6-5 | . | ASRKGQGETYEQY
TRBJ2-3 | TRBV2 | . | ASSFGLAGGKAGTDTQY
TRBJ1-6 | TRBV13 | . | ASSAPLRDRAGDRALH
TRBJ2-1 | TRBV5-1 | . | ASSLEVGTYNEQF
TRBJ2-3 | TRBV10-1 | few | ASSESLGGYTDTQY
TRBJ2-7 | TRBV5-1 | . | ASSSDGQGSSYEQY
TRBJ1-2 | TRBV5-4 | . | ASSLGQGKANYGYT
TRBJ1-6 | TRBV2 | . | ASSGDSYNSPLH
TRBJ2-1 | TRBV7-2 | . | ASSLGSGVFVEQF